Listed below are T cell receptor beta chains from one sample, sequenced in a study of blood T cell repertoires in COVID-19. Assay: immunoSEQ multiplex PCR; the TCRdb copy retains only in-frame clones and omits some. The repertoire includes about 170,000 clones, approximately 90% of them detected once, and approximately 5% sits in the top ten. Sequenced material: peripheral blood. These TCRs come from a man between 18 and 29 years old with COVID-19, enrolled during active disease. Both conserved end residues are part of each CDR3. The order of the fields is clone size, J gene, V gene, CDR3 protein. Where a row states a size, it is once, few, many or the class of an expanded clone; other rows omit it.

- TRBJ2-7 TRBV11-2 CASSYGGPSYEQYF
- TRBJ2-1 TRBV10-1 CASSESAVARGDNEQFF
once TRBJ2-7 TRBV19 CASSIGGSSDEQYF
- TRBJ2-3 TRBV24-1 CATTTGTGGSTDTQYF
once TRBJ2-3 TRBV11-3 CASSLGSGRASTDTQYF
- TRBJ2-2 TRBV28 CASSLASGRGGELFF
- TRBJ2-7 TRBV5-1 CASSLGLDYEQYF
- TRBJ2-7 TRBV7-2 CASRRSGRGSYEQYF
- TRBJ2-3 TRBV19 CASRAGRGSTDTQYF
- TRBJ2-1 TRBV19 CASSIGWTSGRAWGSDNEQFF
- TRBJ2-1 TRBV5-8 CASSPGLLSYNEQFF
- TRBJ1-2 TRBV9 CASSPGQELYGYTF
- TRBJ2-2 TRBV11-2 CASSFGGGGSTGELFF
- TRBJ1-5 TRBV7-9 CASSLDNRNQPQHF
- TRBJ1-1 TRBV27 CASSKDRVWTEAFF
- TRBJ1-2 TRBV13 CASSSGTEYGYTF
- TRBJ1-5 TRBV7-8 CASSLASSNQPQHF
- TRBJ2-7 TRBV27 CASSFSQTYEQYF
once TRBJ2-7 TRBV4-3 CASSQDRLAGSYEQYF
- TRBJ2-2 TRBV7-2 CASSFDSGTGELFF
once TRBJ2-5 TRBV24-1 CATSFQSLPSGRSVETQYF
- TRBJ2-3 TRBV19 CASRTRTSAVTDTQYF
- TRBJ2-1 TRBV5-4 CASSPPGLAGGYEQFF
- TRBJ2-2 TRBV5-1 CASSLPGQGAANTGELFF
once TRBJ1-1 TRBV5-1 CASGGQANTEAFF
- TRBJ1-2 TRBV29-1 CSVRRPPGEASKGYTF
- TRBJ1-6 TRBV4-1 CASSQRGGSPLHF
- TRBJ2-2 TRBV7-2 CASSPTSAETGELFF
- TRBJ2-4 TRBV29-1 CSAMTGEDAIQYF
- TRBJ1-1 TRBV19 CASSIIGVMENTEAFF
- TRBJ1-5 TRBV28 CASSWPWAARTGSNQPQHF
- TRBJ2-3 TRBV9 CASSSRNTQYF
- TRBJ1-3 TRBV3-1/TRBV3-2 CASSRTVDSGNTIYF
- TRBJ2-7 TRBV28 CASISAGGLYEQYF
- TRBJ1-5 TRBV7-2 CASSKRDSSNQPQHF
- TRBJ2-6 TRBV2 CASSDQGLAGRSGANVLTF
- TRBJ2-4 TRBV30 CACIPSPVAKNIQYF
- TRBJ2-7 TRBV7-2 CASSLRSQFYEQYF
- TRBJ2-7 TRBV7-8 CASSLVVTPSYEQYF
- TRBJ1-1 TRBV11-2 CASSLGEGWGGLDTEAFF
- TRBJ2-1 TRBV6-4 CASSDAQEGHNEQFF
once TRBJ1-6 TRBV5-1 CASSSSGTGLNSPLHF